The next 13 T cell receptor beta chains were all read from a single sample in a study of shared clonotypes between healthy human individuals. TCRdb's copy holds only in-frame clones and misses some; the assay was immunoSEQ multiplex PCR. The sample holds 2 million to 2.5 million clones, 80% to 95% seen once. The sample taken for sequencing was naive CD4+ T cells from PBMCs. Regarding subset: CD45RA+ positively selected. These receptors were obtained from a man between 18 and 35 years old in good health. Some clones in this sample may be carry-over from other donors' samples.

This rearrangement joins TRBV6-5 to TRBJ1-2; 7 bases are a match to TRBD1. V lost 5 bases to trimming and J lost 4 bases; unmatched junction nucleotides: 4. This CDR3 contains 13 residues. CDR1 and CDR2 from the germline V gene are MNHEY and SVGAGI. CDR3 coding DNA: TGTGCCAGCAGTCCCCGGGACAGCTATGGCTACACCTTC. This gives the protein CASSPRDSYGYTF.

The chain carries TRBV19 and TRBJ2-7; 10 bases align to TRBD1. Trimming at V came to 6 bases and at J to 2 bases, leaving 10 bases not matched to a gene. This CDR3 spans 16 amino acids. Germline-derived CDR1 and CDR2 are LNHDA and SQIVND (reference sequence). The CDR3 bases are TGTGCCAGTAGACCTACCGGGACAGGGGTTCCCTACGAGCAGTACTTC. Translation: CASRPTGTGVPYEQYF.

This chain connects TRBV14 to TRBJ2-5; no definite D call. Germline V gene sequence: CDR1 SGHDN, CDR2 FVKESK. The CDR3 length is 13 residues. The V end lost 4 bases, the J end lost 1 base, and 7 bases lay between the germline ends. In DNA, the CDR3 is TGTGCCAGCAGCCTCCAACTCCAAGAGACCCAGTACTTC. Translated: CASSLQLQETQYF.

The CDR3, as DNA: TGTGCCAGCAGTTTGATTCGGCGGCGGGGACTTATCATTAGCACAGATACGCAGTATTTT. Its translation is CASSLIRRRGLIISTDTQYF. The chain uses TRBV27 and TRBJ2-3; a weak D match, TRBD2 (6 bases). This CDR3 comprises 20 residues. From germline, CDR1 is MNHEY and CDR2 SMNVEV (reference sequence). The germline V and J ends were trimmed by 3 bases and 0 bases, with 25 bases remaining between them.

The V and J genes are TRBV5-4 and TRBJ2-7; D is undetermined. Germline-derived CDR1 and CDR2 are SGHNT and YYREEE (reference sequence). V shed 0 bases and J shed 6 bases, with 7 bases lying between them. This CDR3 comprises 12 residues. As DNA, the CDR3 is TGTGCCAGCAGCTTGGGGGGTGTCGAGCAGTACTTC. Its protein is CASSLGGVEQYF. The full variable domain, with the rest looked up from reference TRBV5-4 and TRBJ2-7, is ETGVTQSPTHLIKTRGQQVTLRCSSQSGHNTVSWYQQALGQGPQFIFQYYREEENGRGNFPPRFSGLQFPNYSSELNVNALELDDSALYLCASSLGGVEQYFGPGTRLTVT.

Details on this clone: The sample holds other DNA sequences that translate to the same CDR3. The rearrangement joins TRBV5-4 to TRBJ2-6; D gene ambiguous. Between the trimmed V and J ends, which lost 0 bases and 0 bases, there was a span of 4 bases. Per germline, CDR1 SGHNT and CDR2 YYREEE (reference sequence). The CDR3 has 15 amino acids. As DNA, the CDR3 is TGTGCCAGCAGCTTGGAAGGCTCTGGGGCCAACGTCCTGACTTTC. This codes for CASSLEGSGANVLTF.

This chain joins TRBV5-4 and TRBJ2-5; 7 positions match TRBD2. The CDR3 runs 15 residues. J lost 2 bases, V lost 1 base, and 5 bases had no gene match. Germline V lookup: CDR1 SGHNT, CDR2 YYREEE (reference sequence). CDR3 DNA: TGTGCCAGCAGCTTGCCGGGAGGTGGTCAAGAGACCCAGTACTTC. Residues: CASSLPGGGQETQYF.

The chain has TRBV19 and TRBJ1-2; no clear D gene. CDR1 and CDR2 from the germline V gene are LNHDA and SQIVND (reference sequence). The CDR3 contains 13 residues. The ends were cut back, 5 bases at V and 3 bases at J, with 10 bases in the middle. CDR3 in DNA: TGTGCCAGTAGTCCCACGTCGGACTATGGCTACACCTTC. Amino acids: CASSPTSDYGYTF.

J is TRBJ2-7 and V is TRBV18, with TRBD2 matching 9 bases. Losses at the gene ends were 5 bases for V and 3 bases for J; bases not matched to a gene: 2. From germline, CDR1 is KGHSH and CDR2 LQKENI. The CDR3 extends over 13 amino acids. This CDR3 reads CASSSTSGYEQYF. The CDR3 DNA follows: TGTGCCAGCTCATCGACTAGCGGCTACGAGCAGTACTTC.

The V call is TRBV29-1, the J call TRBJ2-1, with TRBD2 matching over 7 bases. V gave up 7 bases and J gave up 7 bases; unmatched junction bases: 28. The length of the CDR3 is 19 residues. Germline values: CDR1 SQVTM, CDR2 ANQGSEA. CDR3 sequence (DNA): TGCAGCGCTCTCCCCCGCGGGAGCGGGACTTCCCTTAATTTTAATGAGCAGTTCTTC. Its protein product is CSALPRGSGTSLNFNEQFF.

V and J are TRBV27 and TRBJ2-2; TRBD2 matches 8 bases. V lost 5 bases to trimming and J lost 0 bases; unmatched junction nucleotides: 8. There are 17 residues in the CDR3. Germline CDR1 MNHEY, CDR2 SMNVEV (reference sequence). CDR3 in DNA: TGTGCCAGCAGTAAGGATTTTAGCGGGACGAACACCGGGGAGCTGTTTTTT. It is translated as CASSKDFSGTNTGELFF.

The chain links TRBV5-1 to TRBJ2-1; TRBD2 matches at 11 bases. Germline V lookup: CDR1 SGHRS, CDR2 YFSETQ. The CDR3 runs 16 residues. Unmatched junction bases numbered 9, after V lost 4 bases and J lost 6 bases. CDR3 DNA: TGCGCCAGCAGCCCCCAAGGAACTAGCGGGAGCAATGAGCAGTTCTTC. It translates to CASSPQGTSGSNEQFF.

The chain recombines TRBV9 with TRBJ1-1, with D possibly TRBD1 on 6 matching bases. CDR1 and CDR2 from the germline V gene are SGDLS and YYNGEE. CDR3 length: 18 residues. Between the trimmed V and J ends, which lost 4 bases and 0 bases, there was a span of 22 bases. CDR3 in DNA: TGTGCCAGCAGCCCCGAGGTAACAGGGTGGGTTATGAACACTGAAGCTTTCTTT. This translates into CASSPEVTGWVMNTEAFF.